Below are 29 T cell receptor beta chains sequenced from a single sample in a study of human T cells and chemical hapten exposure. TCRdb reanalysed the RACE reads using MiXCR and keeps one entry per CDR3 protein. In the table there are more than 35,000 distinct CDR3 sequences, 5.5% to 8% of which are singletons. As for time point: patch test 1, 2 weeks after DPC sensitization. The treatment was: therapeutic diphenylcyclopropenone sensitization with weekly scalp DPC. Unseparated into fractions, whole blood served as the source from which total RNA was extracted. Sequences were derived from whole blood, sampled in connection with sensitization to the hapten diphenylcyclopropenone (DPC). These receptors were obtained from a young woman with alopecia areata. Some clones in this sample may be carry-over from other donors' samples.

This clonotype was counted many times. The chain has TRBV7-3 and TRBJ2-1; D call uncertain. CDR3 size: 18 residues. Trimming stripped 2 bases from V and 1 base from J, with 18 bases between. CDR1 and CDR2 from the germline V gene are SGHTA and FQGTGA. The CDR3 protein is CASSLSPPLNPSYNEQFF. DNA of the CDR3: TGTGCCAGCAGCTTATCCCCTCCCCTAAACCCTTCCTACAATGAGCAGTTCTTC.

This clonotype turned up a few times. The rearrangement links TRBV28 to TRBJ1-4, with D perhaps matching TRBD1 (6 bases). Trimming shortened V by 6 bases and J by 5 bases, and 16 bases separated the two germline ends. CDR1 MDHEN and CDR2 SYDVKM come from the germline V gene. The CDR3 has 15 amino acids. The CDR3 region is CASSLMGGANEKLFF. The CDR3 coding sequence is TGTGCCAGCAGCCTCATGGGGGGCGCCAATGAAAAACTGTTTTTT.

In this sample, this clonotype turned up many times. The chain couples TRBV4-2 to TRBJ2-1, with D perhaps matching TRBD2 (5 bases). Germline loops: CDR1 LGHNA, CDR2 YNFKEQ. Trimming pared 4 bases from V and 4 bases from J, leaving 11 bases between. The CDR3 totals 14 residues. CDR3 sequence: CASSRSGLYNEQFF. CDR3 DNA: TGTGCCAGCAGCCGTTCCGGACTGTACAATGAGCAGTTCTTC.

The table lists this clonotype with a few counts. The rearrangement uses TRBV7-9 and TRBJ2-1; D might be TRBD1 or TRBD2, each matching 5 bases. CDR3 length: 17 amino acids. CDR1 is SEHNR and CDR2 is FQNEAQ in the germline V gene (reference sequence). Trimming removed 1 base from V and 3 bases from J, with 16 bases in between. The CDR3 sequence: CASSLVPEGLFYNEQFF. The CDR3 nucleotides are TGTGCCAGCAGCTTAGTCCCCGAGGGGCTTTTCTACAATGAGCAGTTCTTC. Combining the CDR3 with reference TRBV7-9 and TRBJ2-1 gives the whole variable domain DTGVSQNPRHKITKRGQNVTFRCDPISEHNRLYWYRQTLGQGPEFLTYFQNEAQLEKSRLLSDRFSAERPKGSFSTLEIQRTEQGDSAMYLCASSLVPEGLFYNEQFFGPGTRLTVL.

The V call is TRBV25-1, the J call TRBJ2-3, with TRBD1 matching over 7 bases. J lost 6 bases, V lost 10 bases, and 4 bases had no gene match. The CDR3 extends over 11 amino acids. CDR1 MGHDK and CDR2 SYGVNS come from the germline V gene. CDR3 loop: CATGQVDTQYF. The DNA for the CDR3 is TGTGCCACCGGACAGGTGGATACGCAGTATTTT.

The CDR3 spells CASRGEEMEELFF. The CDR3 DNA reads as TGTGCCAGCCGGGGCGAAGAAATGGAGGAACTGTTTTTT. The chain carries TRBV2 and TRBJ1-4; D is possibly TRBD1 (5 bases). The germline V and J ends were trimmed by 8 bases and 12 bases, with 19 bases remaining between them. Per the germline V gene, CDR1 is SNHLY and CDR2 is FYNNEI. This CDR3 contains 13 residues.

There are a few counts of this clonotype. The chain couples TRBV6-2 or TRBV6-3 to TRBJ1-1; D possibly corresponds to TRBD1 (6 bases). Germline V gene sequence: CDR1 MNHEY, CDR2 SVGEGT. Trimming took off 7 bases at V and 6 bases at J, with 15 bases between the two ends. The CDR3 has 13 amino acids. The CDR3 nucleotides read TGTGCCAGCAACCAGGGGTTCGGGCCTGAAGCTTTCTTT. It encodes CASNQGFGPEAFF.

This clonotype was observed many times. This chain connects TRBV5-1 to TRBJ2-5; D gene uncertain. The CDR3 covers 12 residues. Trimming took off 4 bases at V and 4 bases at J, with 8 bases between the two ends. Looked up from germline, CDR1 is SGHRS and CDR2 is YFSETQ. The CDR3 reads CASSNQLETQYF. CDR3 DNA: TGCGCCAGCAGCAACCAGCTAGAGACCCAGTACTTC.

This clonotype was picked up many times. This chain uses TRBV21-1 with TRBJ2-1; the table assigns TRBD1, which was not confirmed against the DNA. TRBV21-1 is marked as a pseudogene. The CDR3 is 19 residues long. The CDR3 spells CASSKAHSLTPCIPNEQFF. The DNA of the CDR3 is TGTGCCAGCAGCAAAGCTCACAGCCTCACCCCTTGCATCCCCAATGAGCAGTTCTTC.

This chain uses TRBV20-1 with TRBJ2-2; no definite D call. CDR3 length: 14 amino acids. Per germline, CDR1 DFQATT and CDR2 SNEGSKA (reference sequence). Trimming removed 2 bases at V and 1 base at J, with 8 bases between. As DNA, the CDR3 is TGCAGTGCTAGAAAGGGCGGGAACACCGGGGAGCTGTTTTTT. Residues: CSARKGGNTGELFF.

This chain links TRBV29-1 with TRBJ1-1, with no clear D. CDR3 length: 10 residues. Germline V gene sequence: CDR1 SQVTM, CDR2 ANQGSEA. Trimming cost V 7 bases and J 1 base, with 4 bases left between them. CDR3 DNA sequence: TGCAGCGGACAGAACACTGAAGCTTTCTTT. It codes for CSGQNTEAFF.

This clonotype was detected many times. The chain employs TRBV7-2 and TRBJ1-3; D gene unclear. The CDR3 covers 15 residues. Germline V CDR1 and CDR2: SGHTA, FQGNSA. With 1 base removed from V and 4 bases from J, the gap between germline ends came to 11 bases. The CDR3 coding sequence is TGTGCCAGCAGCTTAGTTGATATTCCGGGAAACACCATATATTTT. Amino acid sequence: CASSLVDIPGNTIYF.

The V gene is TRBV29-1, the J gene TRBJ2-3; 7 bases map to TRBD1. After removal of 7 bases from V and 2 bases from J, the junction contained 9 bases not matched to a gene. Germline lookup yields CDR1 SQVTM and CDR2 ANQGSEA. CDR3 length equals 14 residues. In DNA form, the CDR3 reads TGCAGCGCCCCGGGACAGTTGTTCACAGATACGCAGTATTTT. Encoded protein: CSAPGQLFTDTQYF.

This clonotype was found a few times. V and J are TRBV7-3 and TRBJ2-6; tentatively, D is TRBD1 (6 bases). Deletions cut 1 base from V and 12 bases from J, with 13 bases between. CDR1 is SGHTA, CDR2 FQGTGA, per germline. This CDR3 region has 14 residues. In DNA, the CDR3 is TGTGCCAGCAGCTTAAGGGGGCAGGGTGGCGTCCTGACTTTC. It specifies CASSLRGQGGVLTF.

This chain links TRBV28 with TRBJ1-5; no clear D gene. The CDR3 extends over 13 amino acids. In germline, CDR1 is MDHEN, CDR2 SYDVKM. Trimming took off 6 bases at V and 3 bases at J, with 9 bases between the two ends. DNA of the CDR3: TGTGCCAGCAGCCCATCCCCCAATCAGCCCCAGCATTTT. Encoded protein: CASSPSPNQPQHF.

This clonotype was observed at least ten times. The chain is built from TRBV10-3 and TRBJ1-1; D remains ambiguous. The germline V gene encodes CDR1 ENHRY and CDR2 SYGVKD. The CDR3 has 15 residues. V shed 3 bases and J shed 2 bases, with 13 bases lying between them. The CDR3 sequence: CAISDRGGRNTEAFF. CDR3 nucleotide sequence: TGTGCCATCAGTGATCGGGGAGGGAGAAACACTGAAGCTTTCTTT.

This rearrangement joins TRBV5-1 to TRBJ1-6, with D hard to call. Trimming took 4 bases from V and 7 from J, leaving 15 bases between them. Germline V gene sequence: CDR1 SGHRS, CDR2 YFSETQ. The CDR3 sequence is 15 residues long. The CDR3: CASSIDSIGNSPLHF. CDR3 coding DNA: TGCGCCAGCAGCATTGATTCCATAGGAAATTCACCCCTCCACTTT. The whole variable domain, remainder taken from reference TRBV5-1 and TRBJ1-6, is KAGVTQTPRYLIKTRGQQVTLSCSPISGHRSVSWYQQTPGQGLQFLFEYFSETQRNKGNFPGRFSGRQFSNSRSEMNVSTLELGDSALYLCASSIDSIGNSPLHFGNGTRLTVT.

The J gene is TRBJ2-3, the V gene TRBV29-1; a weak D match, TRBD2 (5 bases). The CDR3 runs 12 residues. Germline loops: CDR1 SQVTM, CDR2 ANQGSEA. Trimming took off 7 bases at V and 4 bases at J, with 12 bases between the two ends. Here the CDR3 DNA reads TGCAGCGCCGGGCGGACTTCAGATACGCAGTATTTT. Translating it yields CSAGRTSDTQYF.

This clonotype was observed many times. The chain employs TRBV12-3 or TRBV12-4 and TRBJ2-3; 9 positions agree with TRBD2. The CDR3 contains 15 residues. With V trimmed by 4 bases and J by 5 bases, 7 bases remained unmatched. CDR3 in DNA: TGTGCCAGCAGTTACCCGGGCGGGGGGGAAGATACGCAGTATTTT. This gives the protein CASSYPGGGEDTQYF.

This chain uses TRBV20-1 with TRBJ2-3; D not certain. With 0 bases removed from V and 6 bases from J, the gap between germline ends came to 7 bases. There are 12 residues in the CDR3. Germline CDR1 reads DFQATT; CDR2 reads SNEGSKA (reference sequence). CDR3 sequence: CSAREVWDTQYF. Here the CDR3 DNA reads TGCAGTGCTAGAGAGGTCTGGGATACGCAGTATTTT.

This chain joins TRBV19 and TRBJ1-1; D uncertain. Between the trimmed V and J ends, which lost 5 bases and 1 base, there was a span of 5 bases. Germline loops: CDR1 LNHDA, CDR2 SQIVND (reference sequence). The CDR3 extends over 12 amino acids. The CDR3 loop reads CASSHRNTEAFF. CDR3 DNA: TGTGCCAGTAGTCACAGGAACACTGAAGCTTTCTTT.

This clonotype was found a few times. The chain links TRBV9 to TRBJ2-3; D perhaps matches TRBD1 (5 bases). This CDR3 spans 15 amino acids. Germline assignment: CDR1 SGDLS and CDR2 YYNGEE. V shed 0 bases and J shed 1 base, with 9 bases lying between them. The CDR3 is CASSVGQGGTDTQYF. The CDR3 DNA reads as TGTGCCAGCAGCGTAGGTCAGGGTGGCACAGATACGCAGTATTTT.

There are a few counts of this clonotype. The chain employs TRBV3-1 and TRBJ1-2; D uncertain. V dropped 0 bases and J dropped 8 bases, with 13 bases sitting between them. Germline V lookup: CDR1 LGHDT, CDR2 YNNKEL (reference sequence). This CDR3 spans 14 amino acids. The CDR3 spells CASSQDRRQLGYTF. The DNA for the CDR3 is TGTGCCAGCAGCCAAGATAGGCGGCAGTTGGGCTACACCTTC.

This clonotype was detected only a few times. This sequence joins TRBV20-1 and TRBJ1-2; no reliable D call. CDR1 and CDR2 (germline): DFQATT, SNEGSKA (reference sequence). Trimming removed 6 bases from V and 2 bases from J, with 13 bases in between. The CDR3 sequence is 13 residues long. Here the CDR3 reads CSANPTENYGYTF. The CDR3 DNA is TGCAGTGCAAATCCGACCGAAAACTATGGCTACACCTTC.

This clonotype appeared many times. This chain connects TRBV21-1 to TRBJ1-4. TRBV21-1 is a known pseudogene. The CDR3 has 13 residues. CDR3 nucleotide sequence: TGTGCCAGCCGAGGCAGCCTTAATGAAAAACTGTTTTTT. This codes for CASRGSLNEKLFF.

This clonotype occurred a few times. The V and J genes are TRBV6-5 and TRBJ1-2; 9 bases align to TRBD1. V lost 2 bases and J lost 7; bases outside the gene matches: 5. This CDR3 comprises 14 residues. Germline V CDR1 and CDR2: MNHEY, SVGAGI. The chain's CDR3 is CASSYTTGGPGYTF. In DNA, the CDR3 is TGTGCCAGCAGTTACACTACAGGGGGCCCTGGCTACACCTTC.

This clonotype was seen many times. CDR3 bases: TGTGCCAGCAGCCAAGACGCTAGCGGGATGATTGGCACAGATACGCAGTATTTT. It translates to CASSQDASGMIGTDTQYF. The chain links TRBV4-2 to TRBJ2-3; 9 bases line up with TRBD2. V shed 0 bases, J shed 1 base, and the junction held 8 bases outside the gene matches. This CDR3 is built from 18 residues. Per the germline V gene, CDR1 is LGHNA and CDR2 is YNFKEQ.

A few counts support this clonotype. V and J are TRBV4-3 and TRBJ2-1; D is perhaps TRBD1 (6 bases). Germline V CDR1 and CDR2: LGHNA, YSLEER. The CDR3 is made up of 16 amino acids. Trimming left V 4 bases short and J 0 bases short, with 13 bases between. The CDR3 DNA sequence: TGCGCCAGCAGCCCGTTGGCGGACAGCTCCTACAATGAGCAGTTCTTC. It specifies CASSPLADSSYNEQFF.

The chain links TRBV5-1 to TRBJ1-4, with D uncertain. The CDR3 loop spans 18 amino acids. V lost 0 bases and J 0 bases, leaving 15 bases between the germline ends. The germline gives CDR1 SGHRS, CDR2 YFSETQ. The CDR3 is CASSLERSEGATNEKLFF. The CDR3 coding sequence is TGCGCCAGCAGCTTGGAGAGGTCGGAGGGTGCAACTAATGAAAAACTGTTTTTT.